This T cell receptor (beta chain) is drawn from a study of T cells in women clearing cervical HPV infection. Study in general: Women with histologically confirmed HPV16-related CIN3 or worse, 2 with invasive cancer, served as cases. No precancer developed; the control's incident HPV16 infection cleared within 12 months. Cases' blood sampling followed lesion detection by median around 150 days (90 to 200).

Method: immunoSEQ multiplex PCR; TCRdb's copy keeps in-frame clones and lacks some. The data show under 40,000 clones, and the top ten clones hold roughly 3.6%. Each participant carried one incident cervical HPV16 infection only. Worth noting for this clone: The CDR3 end lies 3 residues beyond the end of the read and is filled in from the germline J gene.

Trimming removed 1 base at V and 6 bases at J, with 4 bases between. Looked up from germline, CDR1 is SEHNR and CDR2 is FQNEAQ (reference sequence). This CDR3 comprises 12 residues. This TCR derives from a woman aged 18 to 75 with a cervical HPV16 infection that either progressed to CIN3+ or cleared (not recorded which). Input material: blood buffy coat. J is TRBJ2-1 and V is TRBV7-9; D is uncertain. The DNA read from the CDR3 is TGTGCCAGCAGCTTAGTTCGCAATGAG. Encoded protein: CASSLVRNE. The whole CDR3 protein is CASSLVRNEQFF.